These T cell receptor beta chains were read from a single sample in a study of blood T cell repertoires in COVID-19. Method: immunoSEQ multiplex PCR; TCRdb's copy keeps in-frame clones and lacks some. The table shows about 78,000 clones, with approximately 86% occurring only once. The sample taken for sequencing was peripheral blood. All receptors come from a woman aged 55 to 70 with acute or convalescent COVID-19. CDR3s include the opening cysteine and the closing phenylalanine or tryptophan. D genes are given only for firm matches. Clone size is shown for a subset of rows, as once, few, many or a class of expanded clone.

.	TRBV7-9	TRBD2	TRBJ2-5	TGTGCCAGCAGCTTAGGGGAACTAGCGGGATGGCAAGAGACCCAGTACTTC	CASSLGELAGWQETQYF
.	TRBV29-1	TRBD2	TRBJ2-3	TGCAGCCTCGCGGGGCCGATAGCGGGAGTTAGCACAGATACGCAGTATTTT	CSLAGPIAGVSTDTQYF
.	TRBV18	TRBD1	TRBJ1-2	TGTGCCAGCTCCCAAGGGACAGATCGTGGCTACACCTTC	CASSQGTDRGYTF
.	TRBV2	TRBD1	TRBJ2-7	TGTGCCAGCGGGCAGGGGGCGGGTGAGCAGTACTTC	CASGQGAGEQYF
.	TRBV29-1	.	TRBJ1-4	TGCAGCATTGATACCTCAGGGGCGGATGGACTGTTTTTT	CSIDTSGADGLFF
few	TRBV6-2/TRBV6-3	TRBD1	TRBJ1-1	TGTGCCAGCAGTACGATCAGACAGGGTGGTAGCGCTGAAGCTTTCTTT	CASSTIRQGGSAEAFF
.	TRBV5-1	TRBD2	TRBJ2-5	TGCGCCAGCAGCTTGGGCGGGAGGGGGCAAGAGACCCAGTACTTC	CASSLGGRGQETQYF
once	TRBV11-1	.	TRBJ1-1	TGTGCCAGCAGTCTTATGAACACTGAAGCTTTCTTT	CASSLMNTEAFF
.	TRBV7-2	TRBD1	TRBJ1-2	TGTGCCAGCACCCTTGGACAGGGGCACTATGGCTACACCTTC	CASTLGQGHYGYTF
.	TRBV27	.	TRBJ2-3	TGTGCCAGCAGTTTAATCGGGACACCTAGCACAGATACGCAGTATTTT	CASSLIGTPSTDTQYF
.	TRBV14	TRBD1	TRBJ1-1	TGTGCCAGCAGCCAAGAACCATGGACAGGCAGAGAAGCTTTCTTT	CASSQEPWTGREAFF
.	TRBV4-2	TRBD2	TRBJ2-1	TGTGCCAGCAGCCAAGATGTGACTAGCGGGGGGAATGAGCAGTTCTTC	CASSQDVTSGGNEQFF
few	TRBV28	TRBD1	TRBJ1-2	TGTGCCAGCAGTTTAGGGCGTGACAGGGGACTGATTGTTAGTGGCTACACCTTC	CASSLGRDRGLIVSGYTF
.	TRBV19	.	TRBJ1-2	TGTGCCAGTAGTATCGGACAGATTGGTGGCTACACCTTC	CASSIGQIGGYTF
.	TRBV15	.	TRBJ1-5	TGTGCCACCAGCAGGGATACAGATAGAAATCAGCCCCAGCATTTT	CATSRDTDRNQPQHF
.	TRBV30	.	TRBJ1-1	TGTGCCTGGAGTGTACGGGGGGGCACTGAAGCTTTCTTT	CAWSVRGGTEAFF
.	TRBV4-2	TRBD2	TRBJ2-7	TGTGCCAGCAGCCAAGAAATGACTAGCGGGGTCTACGAGCAGTACTTC	CASSQEMTSGVYEQYF
once	TRBV18	.	TRBJ1-2	TGTGCCAGCTCATTGAACCGGGACACGTCTAACTATGGCTACACCTTC	CASSLNRDTSNYGYTF
.	TRBV7-9	TRBD2	TRBJ2-5	TGTGCCAGCAGCTTAGCTTTAGCGGGGGCCTCGGAGACCCAGTACTTC	CASSLALAGASETQYF
once	TRBV28	TRBD1	TRBJ1-1	TGTGCCAGCAGTTTCGTGAGGGGGGGACAGGGTCGTGTTTTCTTT	CASSFVRGGQGRVFF
.	TRBV27	.	TRBJ2-7	TGTGCCAGCAGTTCCCGACAGACCTACGAGCAGTACTTC	CASSSRQTYEQYF
.	TRBV5-1	TRBD1	TRBJ1-1	TGCGCCAGCAGCGGGGGGACAGGTGCGAGGACTGAAGCTTTCTTT	CASSGGTGARTEAFF
.	TRBV4-1	.	TRBJ1-2	TGCGCCAGCAGCCAAGAGGCAGGGGCTAAGTCGGTCTATGGCTACACCTTC	CASSQEAGAKSVYGYTF
.	TRBV4-1	TRBD1	TRBJ2-7	TGCGCCAGCAGCCAAACCGGGACAGGGGGCTACGAGCAGTACTTC	CASSQTGTGGYEQYF
.	TRBV4-3	TRBD2	TRBJ2-7	TGCGCCAGCAGCCAAGCCGACGGGAGGGCTGGGGACGAGCAGTACTTC	CASSQADGRAGDEQYF